A selection of T cell receptor beta chains follows, all from one sample in a study of shared clonotypes between healthy human individuals. Clones were sequenced by immunoSEQ multiplex PCR, and TCRdb holds only the in-frame ones, with some missing. The sample has about 1.1 million clones; approximately 78% are singletons. The sample comprised memory CD4+ T cells from PBMCs. Receptors originate from a man younger than 35 in good health. Some clones in this sample may be carry-over from other donors' samples. CDR3s include the opening cysteine and the closing phenylalanine or tryptophan. The D gene is left open where the match is weak. The size entry is marked missing in some rows and otherwise reads once, few, many or a size class.

len: 13; v_gene: TRBV2; abundance: NA; d_gene: NA; j_gene: TRBJ2-7; CDR3nt: TGTGCCAGCAGTCCCGGGACCCGAGGTAAGCAGTACTTC; CDR3aa: CASSPGTRGKQYF
len: 16; v_gene: TRBV5-4; abundance: NA; d_gene: TRBD2; j_gene: TRBJ2-1; CDR3nt: TGTGCCAGCAGCTCCCCTGCGGCGGGAGTATCGGGTGAGCAGTTCTTC; CDR3aa: CASSSPAAGVSGEQFF
len: 14; v_gene: TRBV7-3; abundance: NA; d_gene: NA; j_gene: TRBJ2-7; CDR3nt: TGTGCCAGCAGCTTAAACGGGATGCTCTACGAGCAGTACTTC; CDR3aa: CASSLNGMLYEQYF
len: 14; v_gene: TRBV5-1; abundance: NA; d_gene: NA; j_gene: TRBJ2-5; CDR3nt: TGCGCCAGCAGCCCGGACCAAACAACAGAGACCCAGTACTTC; CDR3aa: CASSPDQTTETQYF
len: 15; v_gene: TRBV9; abundance: few; d_gene: NA; j_gene: TRBJ2-5; CDR3nt: TGTGCCAGCAGCGTATTGGCGAGGGACGGGGAGACCCAGTACTTC; CDR3aa: CASSVLARDGETQYF
len: 11; v_gene: TRBV25-1; abundance: NA; d_gene: NA; j_gene: TRBJ2-7; CDR3nt: TGTGCCAGCAGACGGTCCGGCGAGCAGTACTTC; CDR3aa: CASRRSGEQYF
len: 15; v_gene: TRBV2; abundance: NA; d_gene: NA; j_gene: TRBJ1-5; CDR3nt: TGTGCCAGCAGTGGGACGGACAATAGCAATCAGCCCCAGCATTTT; CDR3aa: CASSGTDNSNQPQHF
len: 14; v_gene: TRBV2; abundance: NA; d_gene: NA; j_gene: TRBJ1-4; CDR3nt: TGTGCCAGCAGTGACGGACAGACTAATGAAAAACTGTTTTTT; CDR3aa: CASSDGQTNEKLFF
len: 13; v_gene: TRBV28; abundance: NA; d_gene: NA; j_gene: TRBJ1-1; CDR3nt: TGTGCCAGCAGAAGACAGGTGGCCACTGAAGCTTTCTTT; CDR3aa: CASRRQVATEAFF
len: 14; v_gene: TRBV7-7; abundance: few; d_gene: TRBD1; j_gene: TRBJ1-4; CDR3nt: TGTGCCAGCAGCCCTACTACACAGGGGGGAAAACTGTTTTTT; CDR3aa: CASSPTTQGGKLFF
len: 13; v_gene: TRBV9; abundance: many; d_gene: NA; j_gene: TRBJ1-5; CDR3nt: TGTGCCAGCAGCGTAGCTGGGAATCAGCCCCAGCATTTT; CDR3aa: CASSVAGNQPQHF
len: 14; v_gene: TRBV7-8; abundance: NA; d_gene: TRBD1; j_gene: TRBJ1-2; CDR3nt: TGTGCCAGCAGCTTAGGGACAGGGCCTTATGGCTACACCTTC; CDR3aa: CASSLGTGPYGYTF
len: 11; v_gene: TRBV20-1; abundance: NA; d_gene: NA; j_gene: TRBJ1-1; CDR3nt: TGCAGTGCTAGAGGCGGGGCTGAAGCTTTCTTT; CDR3aa: CSARGGAEAFF
len: 17; v_gene: TRBV5-3; abundance: NA; d_gene: NA; j_gene: TRBJ2-3; CDR3nt: TGTGCCAGAAGCTTGAAAGCGAGCCTTACAATTACAGATACGCAGTATTTT; CDR3aa: CARSLKASLTITDTQYF
len: 13; v_gene: TRBV5-1; abundance: NA; d_gene: NA; j_gene: TRBJ1-4; CDR3nt: TGCGCCAGCAGCTTGGTTGCTAATGAAAAACTGTTTTTT; CDR3aa: CASSLVANEKLFF
len: 14; v_gene: TRBV7-9; abundance: NA; d_gene: NA; j_gene: TRBJ1-4; CDR3nt: TGTGCCAGCAGCTTCCCCGGGGGTGTAGGGAAACTGTTTTTT; CDR3aa: CASSFPGGVGKLFF
len: 14; v_gene: TRBV7-2; abundance: NA; d_gene: TRBD2; j_gene: TRBJ2-7; CDR3nt: TGTGCCAGCAGCCCCCGGCGGAGCGGGGTCGAGCAGTACTTC; CDR3aa: CASSPRRSGVEQYF
len: 12; v_gene: TRBV10-3; abundance: NA; d_gene: NA; j_gene: TRBJ2-1; CDR3nt: TGTGCCATCAGTGGACTAGATGATGAGCAGTTCTTC; CDR3aa: CAISGLDDEQFF
len: 14; v_gene: TRBV10-2; abundance: NA; d_gene: TRBD1; j_gene: TRBJ2-7; CDR3nt: TGCGCCAGCAGTCCGGCCCTGACAGGGGGCGAGCAGTACTTC; CDR3aa: CASSPALTGGEQYF
len: 13; v_gene: TRBV30; abundance: NA; d_gene: NA; j_gene: TRBJ1-2; CDR3nt: TGTGCCTGGAGTGTACAATTGGGTTATGGCTACACCTTC; CDR3aa: CAWSVQLGYGYTF
len: 10; v_gene: TRBV30; abundance: NA; d_gene: NA; j_gene: TRBJ2-2; CDR3nt: TGTGCCTGGAGGTCCGGGGAGCTGTTTTTT; CDR3aa: CAWRSGELFF
len: 12; v_gene: TRBV6-6; abundance: NA; d_gene: NA; j_gene: TRBJ2-5; CDR3nt: TGTGCCAGCAGTTACTCGCTTGGTAGGGAGAACTTC; CDR3aa: CASSYSLGRENF
len: 15; v_gene: TRBV7-9; abundance: NA; d_gene: NA; j_gene: TRBJ2-5; CDR3nt: TGTGCCAGCAGCTTCCGGGGGGCGAGAGGAGAGACCCAGTACTTC; CDR3aa: CASSFRGARGETQYF
len: 13; v_gene: TRBV6-1; abundance: NA; d_gene: TRBD1; j_gene: TRBJ1-1; CDR3nt: TGTGCCAGCAGTGGACAGGGTAACACTGAAGCTTTCTTT; CDR3aa: CASSGQGNTEAFF
len: 18; v_gene: TRBV1; abundance: NA; d_gene: NA; j_gene: TRBJ2-7; CDR3nt: TGCACCAGCAGCCAAACCACGGTGGAGCGGGAGGATTTTAACGAGCAGTACTTC; CDR3aa: CTSSQTTVEREDFNEQYF
len: 12; v_gene: TRBV28; abundance: NA; d_gene: NA; j_gene: TRBJ1-1; CDR3nt: TGTGCCAGCAGTCGAGGGAGGACTGAAGCTTTCTTT; CDR3aa: CASSRGRTEAFF
len: 13; v_gene: TRBV29-1; abundance: NA; d_gene: NA; j_gene: TRBJ2-5; CDR3nt: TGCAGCGTTGTGGGACGGTACCAAGAGACCCAGTACTTC; CDR3aa: CSVVGRYQETQYF